These T cell receptor beta chains were read from a single sample in a study of OX40 agonist ivuxolimab in advanced cancers. Assay: immunoSEQ multiplex PCR; the TCRdb copy retains only in-frame clones and omits some. The data contain about 63,000 clones, around 88% of them seen just once; the ten biggest clones take up more than 0.55%. Specimen: CD4+ or CD8+ T cells sorted from blood, collected in a trial of the OX40 agonist ivuxolimab. Receptors were obtained from an adult with an advanced solid tumor such as melanoma, head and neck, liver or kidney cancer. CDR3s include the opening cysteine and the closing phenylalanine or tryptophan. Each record gives: D gene, clone size, V gene, CDR3 protein. D genes are given only for firm matches. Only part of the rows carry a size: once, few, many, or a class if the clone is expanded.

D: -
size: -
V: TRBV5-1
CDR3: CASSTEITTEAFF

D: -
size: few
V: TRBV5-1
CDR3: CASCGADNTEAFF

D: -
size: -
V: TRBV7-9
CDR3: CASSLGIQETQYF

D: -
size: -
V: TRBV19
CDR3: CASSILQGAVSGANVLTF

D: -
size: -
V: TRBV11-3
CDR3: CASSYDFGKDQPQHF

D: TRBD2
size: -
V: TRBV19
CDR3: CASSIGPTSGRASTDTQYF

D: -
size: -
V: TRBV15
CDR3: CATSRANTGDQPQHF

D: -
size: -
V: TRBV19
CDR3: CASSIDSGANVLTF

D: -
size: -
V: TRBV19
CDR3: CASSPQGVETQYF

D: TRBD2
size: once
V: TRBV29-1
CDR3: CSVSVTQRDDEQFF

D: -
size: -
V: TRBV5-1
CDR3: CASSLVGQGSGEQYF

D: -
size: -
V: TRBV28
CDR3: CASTDSYEQYF

D: -
size: -
V: TRBV7-7
CDR3: CASSLVIGDSTDTQYF

D: TRBD2
size: -
V: TRBV19
CDR3: CASSSLNMLAGGADTQYF

D: -
size: -
V: TRBV23-1
CDR3: CASSQSGLTFYEQYF

D: -
size: -
V: TRBV19
CDR3: CASGTGTGTQYF

D: -
size: -
V: TRBV30
CDR3: CAWSVLLGGPSYEQYF

D: -
size: -
V: TRBV30
CDR3: CAWSATYEQYF

D: -
size: -
V: TRBV19
CDR3: CATRWGETQYF

D: TRBD1
size: few
V: TRBV19
CDR3: CASSGGQGTAGANVLTF

D: TRBD1
size: -
V: TRBV6-1
CDR3: CASIPETGGNEQFF

D: -
size: -
V: TRBV9
CDR3: CASSGMGDIGELFF

D: -
size: -
V: TRBV7-2
CDR3: CASSGIGGYFSYTF

D: TRBD1
size: -
V: TRBV6-5
CDR3: CASSLTGTGGFEQYF

D: -
size: few
V: TRBV19
CDR3: CASSILFRGLGNSGANVLTF

D: TRBD2
size: -
V: TRBV9
CDR3: CASSVGDYTDTQYF

D: TRBD2
size: few
V: TRBV10-3
CDR3: CAISEGPGLAGGGEQFF

D: TRBD2
size: -
V: TRBV4-1
CDR3: CASSSSGLSYEQYF

D: -
size: -
V: TRBV5-8
CDR3: CASSFRIAKNIQYF

D: -
size: -
V: TRBV6-6
CDR3: CASSYLANQINEQFF

D: -
size: -
V: TRBV28
CDR3: CASSLSVFYGYTF

D: -
size: once
V: TRBV5-4
CDR3: CASSPGLTEDTQYF

D: -
size: -
V: TRBV2
CDR3: CASREGGTGELFF

D: -
size: -
V: TRBV7-8
CDR3: CASSGGGDTQYF

D: TRBD1
size: -
V: TRBV19
CDR3: CASGSGGEAEAFF

D: TRBD1
size: -
V: TRBV7-8
CDR3: CASSLEQGAGGGYTF

D: -
size: -
V: TRBV5-1
CDR3: CASSLRGNTGELFF

D: TRBD2
size: -
V: TRBV6-6
CDR3: CASRTSGRKYEQYF

D: TRBD2
size: -
V: TRBV11-3
CDR3: CASSQGVLAGYKETQYF

D: TRBD2
size: -
V: TRBV10-3
CDR3: CAIRRSGSNAGANVLTF

D: -
size: -
V: TRBV5-6
CDR3: CASSFGNEKLFF

D: TRBD1
size: -
V: TRBV2
CDR3: CASSRPGQMNTEAFF

D: -
size: -
V: TRBV10-3
CDR3: CAIRALVTGELFF

D: -
size: once
V: TRBV28
CDR3: CASSSTHQGAEAFF

D: -
size: -
V: TRBV5-4
CDR3: CASSLENGYTF

D: -
size: -
V: TRBV30
CDR3: CAWSAALAYEQYF

D: -
size: -
V: TRBV30
CDR3: CAWSTGTNEKLFF